This T cell receptor (beta chain) was observed in a study of cytotoxic CD8 clonotypes in ibrutinib-treated CLL. Turning to the study itself: Patients: roughly 11 relapsed/refractory, fewer than 16 treatment-naive, 17 IGHV unmutated. Whole-study results and caveats: Baseline clonality exceeded age-matched healthy donors and tracked circulating CD8+ T-cell counts.

Sequenced by immunoSEQ multiplex PCR; TCRdb stores in-frame clones only, minus some. The table includes about 130,000 clones, 70% to 90% detected once. Comment on this clone: What it recognizes is unknown.

With 2 bases removed from V and 4 bases from J, the gap between germline ends came to 12 bases. CDR3 size: 15 residues. Germline V gene data show CDR1 as SGHRS and CDR2 as YFSETQ. V usage is TRBV5-1 and J usage is TRBJ2-2; possible D gene TRBD1, 6 bases. The starting material was PBMCs, obtained after 24 months of ibrutinib treatment. The receptor comes from a human donor with chronic lymphocytic leukemia. DNA of the CDR3: TGCGCCAGCAGCTTTGAAGGGGGTGGCACCGGGGAGCTGTTTTTT. It specifies CASSFEGGGTGELFF.